A selection of T cell receptor beta chains follows, all from one sample in a study of cytomegalovirus exposure and HLA in healthy donors. Libraries were prepared by immunoSEQ multiplex PCR; TCRdb keeps only in-frame clonotypes and omits some of them. The sample holds around 150,000 clones; just under 70% are singletons and the top ten take approximately 4.3%. Material: PBMCs. The origin of the receptors is a man aged 60 to 69 in good health and CMV-seronegative. Both conserved end residues are part of each CDR3. The D gene is left open where the match is weak. The listing skips clone size in some rows; elsewhere it reads once, few, many or a size class.

-	TRBJ2-5	-	TRBV5-1	CASSLPGQETQYF	TGCGCCAGCAGCTTGCCAGGTCAAGAGACCCAGTACTTC
-	TRBJ2-7	-	TRBV7-6	CASSLNGRDEQYF	TGTGCCAGCAGCCTAAACGGGAGAGACGAGCAGTACTTC
-	TRBJ2-5	TRBD1	TRBV10-2	CASSLITGQGCNF	TGCGCCAGCAGCTTAATCACGGGACAGGGCTGTAACTTC
-	TRBJ2-1	TRBD2	TRBV5-1	CASSPLAGGRNEQFF	TGCGCCAGCAGCCCACTAGCGGGAGGTCGGAATGAGCAGTTCTTC
-	TRBJ2-5	TRBD2	TRBV7-2	CASSSQPTSGTQYF	TGTGCCAGCAGCTCACAACCGACTAGCGGGACCCAGTACTTC
-	TRBJ2-3	-	TRBV29-1	CSVHTGGFDKDTQYF	TGCAGCGTCCACACTGGAGGTTTTGACAAGGATACGCAGTATTTT
-	TRBJ1-2	TRBD1	TRBV5-4	CASSFRDRGNYGYTF	TGTGCCAGCAGCTTCCGGGACAGGGGGAACTATGGCTACACCTTC
-	TRBJ2-3	-	TRBV4-1	CASSKEDEGDADTQYF	TGCGCCAGCAGCAAAGAAGATGAGGGGGACGCCGATACGCAGTATTTT
-	TRBJ2-7	TRBD1	TRBV5-1	CASSLGGDSFSYEQYF	TGCGCCAGCAGCTTGGGAGGGGACAGTTTTTCCTACGAGCAGTACTTC
-	TRBJ2-7	-	TRBV6-1	CASSEGVGPTYYF	TGTGCCAGCAGTGAAGGGGTGGGGCCTACTTATTACTTC
-	TRBJ1-2	-	TRBV4-1	CASSQALDSNYGYTF	TGCGCCAGCAGCCAAGCTCTGGACAGCAACTATGGCTACACCTTC
-	TRBJ2-3	-	TRBV28	CASMEAGHFTDTQYF	TGTGCCTCCATGGAAGCGGGACACTTCACAGATACGCAGTATTTT
-	TRBJ2-6	-	TRBV10-3	CAISEDGRTASLSGANVLTF	TGTGCCATCAGTGAAGACGGCAGGACAGCCTCCCTCTCAGGGGCCAACGTCCTGACTTTC
-	TRBJ2-1	TRBD1	TRBV19	CATMQGVYNEQFF	TGTGCCACCATGCAGGGGGTATACAATGAGCAGTTCTTC
once	TRBJ1-5	-	TRBV30	CAWSVLGPNQPQHF	TGTGCCTGGAGTGTACTGGGCCCCAATCAGCCCCAGCATTTT
few	TRBJ2-5	-	TRBV9	CASSIEETQYF	TGTGCCAGCAGTATAGAAGAGACCCAGTACTTC
-	TRBJ1-2	TRBD1	TRBV7-2	CASSLDPQGDYGYTF	TGTGCCAGCAGCTTAGATCCACAGGGGGACTATGGCTACACCTTC
-	TRBJ1-1	-	TRBV28	CASSLITGLNTEAFF	TGTGCCAGCAGTTTAATAACAGGGTTGAACACTGAAGCTTTCTTT